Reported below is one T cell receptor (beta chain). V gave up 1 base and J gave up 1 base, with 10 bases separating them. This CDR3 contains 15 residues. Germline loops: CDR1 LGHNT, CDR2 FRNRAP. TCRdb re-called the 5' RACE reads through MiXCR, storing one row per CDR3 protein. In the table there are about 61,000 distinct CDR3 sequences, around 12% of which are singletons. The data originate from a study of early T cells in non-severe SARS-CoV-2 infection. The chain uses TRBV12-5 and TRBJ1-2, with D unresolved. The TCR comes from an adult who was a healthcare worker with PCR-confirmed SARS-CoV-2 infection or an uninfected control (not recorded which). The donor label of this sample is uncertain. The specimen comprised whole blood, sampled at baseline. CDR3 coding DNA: TGTGCTAGTGGTTTGGGTAACGACCGTAACTATGGCTACACCTTC. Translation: CASGLGNDRNYGYTF.